This T cell receptor (beta chain) was captured in a study of shared clonotypes between healthy human individuals. CDR3 length: 13 residues. V lost 4 bases, J lost 5 bases, and 8 bases lay in between. Germline V gene lookup returns CDR1 SNHLY and CDR2 FYNNEI. This clone was counted a few times. Data came from immunoSEQ multiplex PCR; TCRdb stores just in-frame clones and leaves some out. This repertoire shows some 2,500,000 clones, around 90% found once; its top ten account for around 0.38%. The sample comprised naive CD4+ T cells from PBMCs. Specified subset: CD45RA+ positively selected. The sequence was collected from a man between 18 and 35 years old in good health. Some clones in this sample may be carry-over from other donors' samples. This chain links TRBV2 with TRBJ1-4; no firm D call. CDR3 nucleotide sequence: TGTGCCAGCAGTGGCTCCGGGAATGAAAAACTGTTTTTT. Translated: CASSGSGNEKLFF.